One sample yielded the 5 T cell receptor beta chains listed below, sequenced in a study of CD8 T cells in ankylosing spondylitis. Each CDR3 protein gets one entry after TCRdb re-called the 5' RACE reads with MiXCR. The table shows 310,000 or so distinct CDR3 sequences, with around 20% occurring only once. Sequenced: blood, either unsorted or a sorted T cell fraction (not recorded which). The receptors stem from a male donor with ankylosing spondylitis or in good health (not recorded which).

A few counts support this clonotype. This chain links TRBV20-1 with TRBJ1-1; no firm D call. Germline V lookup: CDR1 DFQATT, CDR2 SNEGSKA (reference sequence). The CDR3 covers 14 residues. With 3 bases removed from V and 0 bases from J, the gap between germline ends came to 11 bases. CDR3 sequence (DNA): TGCAGTGCTAGTGGTCGGGAGATGAACACTGAAGCTTTCTTT. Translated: CSASGREMNTEAFF.

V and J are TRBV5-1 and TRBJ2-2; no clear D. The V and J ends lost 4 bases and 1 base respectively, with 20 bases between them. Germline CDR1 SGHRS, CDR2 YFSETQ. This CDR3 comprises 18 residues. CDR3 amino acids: CASSLPEFGQMNTGELFF. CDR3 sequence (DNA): TGCGCCAGCAGCCTTCCTGAATTCGGGCAGATGAACACCGGGGAGCTGTTTTTT. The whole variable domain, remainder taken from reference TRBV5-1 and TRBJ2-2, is KAGVTQTPRYLIKTRGQQVTLSCSPISGHRSVSWYQQTPGQGLQFLFEYFSETQRNKGNFPGRFSGRQFSNSRSEMNVSTLELGDSALYLCASSLPEFGQMNTGELFFGEGSRLTVL.

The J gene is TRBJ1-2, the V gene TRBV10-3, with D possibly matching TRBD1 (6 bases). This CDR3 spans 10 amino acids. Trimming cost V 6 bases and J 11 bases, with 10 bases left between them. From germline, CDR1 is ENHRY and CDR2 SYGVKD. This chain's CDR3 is CAIRQDSYTF. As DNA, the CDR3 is TGTGCCATCAGGCAGGACAGTTACACCTTC.

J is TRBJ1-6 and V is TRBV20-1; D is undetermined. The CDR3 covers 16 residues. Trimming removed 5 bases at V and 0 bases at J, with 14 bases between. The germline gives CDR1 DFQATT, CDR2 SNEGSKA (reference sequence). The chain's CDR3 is CSAAGYSGSYNSPLHF. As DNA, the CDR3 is TGCAGTGCTGCCGGTTATTCCGGCTCCTATAATTCACCCCTCCACTTT.

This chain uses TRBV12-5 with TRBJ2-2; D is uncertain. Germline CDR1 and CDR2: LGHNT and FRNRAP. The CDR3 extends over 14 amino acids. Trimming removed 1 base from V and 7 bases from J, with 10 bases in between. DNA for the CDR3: TGTGCTAGTGGTTTGGCACAGCTCGGCGGGGAGCTGTTTTTT. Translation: CASGLAQLGGELFF.